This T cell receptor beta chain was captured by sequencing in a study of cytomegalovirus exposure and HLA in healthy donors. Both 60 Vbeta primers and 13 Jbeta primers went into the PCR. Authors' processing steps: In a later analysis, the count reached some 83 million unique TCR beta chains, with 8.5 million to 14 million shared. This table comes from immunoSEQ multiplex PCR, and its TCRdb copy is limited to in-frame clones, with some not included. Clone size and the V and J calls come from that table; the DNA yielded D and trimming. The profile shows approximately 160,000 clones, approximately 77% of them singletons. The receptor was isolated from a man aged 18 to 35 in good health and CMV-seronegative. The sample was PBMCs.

CDR3 nucleotide sequence: TGCGCCAGCAGCCAAGATCGCGGGGGGGGGTCCGAGCAGTACTTC. It encodes CASSQDRGGGSEQYF. The chain combines TRBV4-3 with TRBJ2-7, with TRBD2 identical over 9 bases. Germline lookup yields CDR1 LGHNA and CDR2 YSLEER. V was pared by 0 bases and J by 6 bases, with 6 bases of the junction left unmatched. The length of the CDR3 is 15 residues.